A selection of T cell receptor beta chains follows, all from one sample in a study of technical replicates of blood from several donors. Method: immunoSEQ multiplex PCR; TCRdb's copy keeps in-frame clones and lacks some. This table holds more than 90,000 clones, 96% found once. What was sequenced was T cells isolated from PBMCs. The source is a human donor in good health. CDR3s include the opening cysteine and the closing phenylalanine or tryptophan. The D gene is left open where the match is weak. Clone size appears in some rows only: once, few, many, or a class for an expanded clone.

>TRBV5-4|TRBJ2-1|NA|NA
CASSFKLGGPNEQFF
TGTGCCAGCAGTTTTAAACTCGGGGGGCCTAATGAGCAGTTCTTC
>TRBV5-4|TRBJ2-6|NA|NA
CASRLPGANVLTF
TGTGCCAGCAGACTTCCTGGGGCCAACGTCCTGACTTTC
>TRBV5-1|TRBJ2-7|NA|NA
CASSPIPGEGEQYF
TGCGCCAGCAGCCCGATACCGGGTGAGGGCGAGCAGTACTTC
>TRBV15|TRBJ2-2|TRBD1|once
CATTFAGQGGELFF
TGTGCCACCACATTCGCGGGACAGGGCGGGGAGCTGTTTTTT
>TRBV5-1|TRBJ2-7|NA|NA
CASSLEVDTAYEQYF
TGCGCCAGCAGCTTGGAGGTAGATACAGCCTACGAGCAGTACTTC
>TRBV28|TRBJ2-3|NA|NA
CASSNGGDTQYF
TGTGCCAGCAGCAACGGGGGAGATACGCAGTATTTT
>TRBV5-1|TRBJ2-5|NA|NA
CASSLATGDWETQYF
TGCGCCAGCAGCTTGGCTACAGGGGACTGGGAGACCCAGTACTTC
>TRBV7-9|TRBJ1-2|TRBD1|once
CASETGGGSRHLYGYTF
TGTGCCAGCGAAACAGGGGGCGGAAGTCGCCACCTATATGGCTACACCTTC
>TRBV7-9|TRBJ2-2|NA|NA
CVTVPELFF
TGTGTGACAGTCCCTGAGCTGTTTTTT
>TRBV7-9|TRBJ1-1|NA|NA
CASRAVGEGHTEAFF
TGTGCCAGCAGGGCGGTGGGGGAGGGCCACACTGAAGCTTTCTTT
>TRBV19|TRBJ2-7|TRBD1|NA
CASSQGAFTYEQYF
TGTGCCAGTTCTCAGGGGGCTTTCACCTACGAGCAGTACTTC
>TRBV5-1|TRBJ1-2|TRBD1|NA
CASSLEGTATPGANYGYTF
TGCGCCAGCAGCTTGGAAGGGACAGCCACTCCTGGGGCCAACTATGGCTACACCTTC
>TRBV18|TRBJ2-5|NA|NA
CASSTPLEETQYF
TGTGCCAGCTCCACCCCACTCGAAGAGACCCAGTACTTC
>TRBV7-2|TRBJ2-7|TRBD2|NA
CASSLAGSSGYEQYF
TGTGCCAGCAGCTTAGCGGGATCTAGCGGCTACGAGCAGTACTTC
>TRBV29-1|TRBJ2-2|NA|NA
CSVKQGAGELFF
TGCAGCGTTAAACAGGGAGCCGGGGAGCTGTTTTTT
>TRBV30|TRBJ1-2|NA|NA
CAWSVGAGYTF
TGTGCCTGGAGTGTAGGGGCAGGCTACACCTTC
>TRBV7-9|TRBJ2-7|NA|NA
CASSVSWTAPNSEYF
TGTGCCAGCAGCGTAAGCTGGACAGCACCGAATTCCGAGTACTTC
>TRBV5-1|TRBJ1-6|NA|NA
CASSLAFQGLGSPLHF
TGCGCCAGCAGCTTGGCATTCCAGGGGCTGGGTTCACCCCTCCACTTT
>TRBV29-1|TRBJ1-1|NA|once
CSAQGAFF
TGCAGCGCCCAGGGAGCTTTCTTT
>TRBV5-4|TRBJ1-2|TRBD1|NA
CASSPDRARGYTF
TGTGCCAGCAGCCCTGACAGGGCCCGGGGCTACACCTTC
>TRBV9|TRBJ1-1|NA|few
CASSAYSSLNTEAFF
TGTGCCAGCAGCGCCTACAGCAGCTTGAACACTGAAGCTTTCTTT
>TRBV13|TRBJ2-1|TRBD1|once
CASSYAVGTGHNEQFF
TGTGCCAGCAGCTACGCAGTAGGGACAGGACACAATGAGCAGTTCTTC
>TRBV28|TRBJ2-1|TRBD2|once
CASVGLAEINEQFF
TGTGCCAGCGTGGGACTAGCCGAGATTAATGAGCAGTTCTTC
>TRBV6-1|TRBJ1-2|NA|NA
CATDRINDNYGYTF
TGTGCCACCGACAGGATCAATGATAACTATGGCTACACCTTC
>TRBV4-1|TRBJ2-6|NA|NA
CASSQVSRSGANVLTF
TGCGCCAGCAGCCAAGTTTCGAGATCTGGGGCCAACGTCCTGACTTTC
>TRBV4-1|TRBJ2-1|TRBD2|NA
CASSHRLAANNEQFF
TGCGCCAGCAGCCACCGACTAGCGGCTAACAATGAGCAGTTCTTC
>TRBV6-5|TRBJ1-2|NA|NA
CASSSGDRIGYTF
TGTGCCAGCAGTTCGGGCGACAGGATCGGCTACACCTTC
>TRBV6-5|TRBJ1-2|NA|once
CASSYAQGAIEYGYTF
TGTGCCAGCAGTTACGCGCAAGGGGCTATCGAATATGGCTACACCTTC
>TRBV7-9|TRBJ2-2|NA|NA
CASRPSVGVGGRELFF
TGTGCCAGCCGACCTTCCGTAGGGGTGGGTGGCCGGGAGCTGTTTTTT
>TRBV7-9|TRBJ2-5|TRBD2|NA
CASSSRPSGFQETQYF
TGTGCCAGCAGCAGTCGTCCTAGCGGGTTCCAAGAGACCCAGTACTTC